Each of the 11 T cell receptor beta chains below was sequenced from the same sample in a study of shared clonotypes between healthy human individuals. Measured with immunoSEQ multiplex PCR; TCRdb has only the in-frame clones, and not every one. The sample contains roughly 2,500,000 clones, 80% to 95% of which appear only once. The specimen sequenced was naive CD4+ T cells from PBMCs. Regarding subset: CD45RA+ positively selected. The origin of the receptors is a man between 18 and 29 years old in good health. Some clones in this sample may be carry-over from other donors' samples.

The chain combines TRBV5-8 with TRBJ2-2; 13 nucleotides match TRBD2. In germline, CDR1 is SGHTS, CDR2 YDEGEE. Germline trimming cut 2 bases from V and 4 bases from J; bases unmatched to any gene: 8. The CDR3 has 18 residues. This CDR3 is CASSLRTSGSLRTGELFF. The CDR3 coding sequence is TGTGCCAGCAGCTTAAGGACTAGCGGGAGCCTTCGCACCGGGGAGCTGTTTTTT.

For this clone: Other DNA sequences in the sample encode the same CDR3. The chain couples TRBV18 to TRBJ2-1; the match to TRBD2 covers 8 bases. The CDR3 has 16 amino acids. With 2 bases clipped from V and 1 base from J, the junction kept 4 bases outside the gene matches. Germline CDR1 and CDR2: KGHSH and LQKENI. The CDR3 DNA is TGTGCCAGCTCACCATCGGGCGGGGGGTCCTACAATGAGCAGTTCTTC. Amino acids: CASSPSGGGSYNEQFF.

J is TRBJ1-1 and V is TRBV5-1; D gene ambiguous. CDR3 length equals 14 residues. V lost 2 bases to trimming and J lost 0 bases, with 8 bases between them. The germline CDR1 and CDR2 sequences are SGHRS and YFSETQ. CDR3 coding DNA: TGCGCCAGCAGCTTACGGCAGATGAACACTGAAGCTTTCTTT. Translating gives CASSLRQMNTEAFF.

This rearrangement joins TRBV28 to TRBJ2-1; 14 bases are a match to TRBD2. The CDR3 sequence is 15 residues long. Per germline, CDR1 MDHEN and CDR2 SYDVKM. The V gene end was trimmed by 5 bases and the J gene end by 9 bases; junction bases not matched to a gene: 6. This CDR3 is CASSPGLAGVFEQFF. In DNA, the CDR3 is TGTGCCAGCAGTCCGGGACTAGCGGGAGTTTTTGAGCAGTTCTTC.

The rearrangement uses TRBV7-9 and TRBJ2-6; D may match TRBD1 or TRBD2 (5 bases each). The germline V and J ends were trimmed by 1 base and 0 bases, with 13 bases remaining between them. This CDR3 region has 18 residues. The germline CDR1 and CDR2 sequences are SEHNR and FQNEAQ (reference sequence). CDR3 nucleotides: TGTGCCAGCAGCTTAGAGCCGGGGCTTAGCTCTGGGGCCAACGTCCTGACTTTC. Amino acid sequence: CASSLEPGLSSGANVLTF.

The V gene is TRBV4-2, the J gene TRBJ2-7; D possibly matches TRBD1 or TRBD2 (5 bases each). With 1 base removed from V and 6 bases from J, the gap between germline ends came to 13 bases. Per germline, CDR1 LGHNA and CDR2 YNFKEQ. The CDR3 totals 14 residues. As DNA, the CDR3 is TGTGCCAGCAGCCAAGCCGGGGCCAAGGGCGAGCAGTACTTC. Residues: CASSQAGAKGEQYF.

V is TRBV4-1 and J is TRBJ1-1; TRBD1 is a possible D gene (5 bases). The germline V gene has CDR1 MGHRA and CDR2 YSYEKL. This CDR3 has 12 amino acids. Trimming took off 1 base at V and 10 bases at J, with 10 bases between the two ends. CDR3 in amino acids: CASSQVGDGAFF. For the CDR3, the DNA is TGCGCCAGCAGCCAAGTTGGGGACGGAGCTTTCTTT.

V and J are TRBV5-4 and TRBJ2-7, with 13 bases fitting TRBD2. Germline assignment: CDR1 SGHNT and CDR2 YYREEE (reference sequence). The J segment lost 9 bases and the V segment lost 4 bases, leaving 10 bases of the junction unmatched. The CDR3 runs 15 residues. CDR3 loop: CASSPPGTSGTVQYF. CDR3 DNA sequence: TGTGCCAGCAGCCCACCGGGGACTAGCGGGACTGTGCAGTACTTC.

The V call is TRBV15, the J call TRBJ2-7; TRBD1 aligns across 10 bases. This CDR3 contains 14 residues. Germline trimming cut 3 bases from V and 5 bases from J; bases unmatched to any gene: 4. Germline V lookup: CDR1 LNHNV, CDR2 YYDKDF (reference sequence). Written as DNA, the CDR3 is TGTGCCACCAGCAGGGGGGACAGGGGCCACGAGCAGTACTTC. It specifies CATSRGDRGHEQYF.

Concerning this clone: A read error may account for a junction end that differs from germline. For the CDR3, the DNA is TGCGCCAGCAGCTTGGTGGTTTGGCAACGGGGGGCCTACGAGCACCACTTC. Encoded protein: CASSLVVWQRGAYEHHF. The chain employs TRBV5-1 and TRBJ2-7; D might be TRBD2 (7 bases). This CDR3 is 17 amino acids long. Germline values: CDR1 SGHRS, CDR2 YFSETQ.

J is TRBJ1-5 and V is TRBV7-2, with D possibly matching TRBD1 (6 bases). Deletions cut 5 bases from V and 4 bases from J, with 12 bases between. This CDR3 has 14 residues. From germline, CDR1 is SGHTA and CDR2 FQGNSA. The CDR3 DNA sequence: TGTGCCAGCAGCAGACAGGTGCTGAATCAGCCCCAGCATTTT. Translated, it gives CASSRQVLNQPQHF.